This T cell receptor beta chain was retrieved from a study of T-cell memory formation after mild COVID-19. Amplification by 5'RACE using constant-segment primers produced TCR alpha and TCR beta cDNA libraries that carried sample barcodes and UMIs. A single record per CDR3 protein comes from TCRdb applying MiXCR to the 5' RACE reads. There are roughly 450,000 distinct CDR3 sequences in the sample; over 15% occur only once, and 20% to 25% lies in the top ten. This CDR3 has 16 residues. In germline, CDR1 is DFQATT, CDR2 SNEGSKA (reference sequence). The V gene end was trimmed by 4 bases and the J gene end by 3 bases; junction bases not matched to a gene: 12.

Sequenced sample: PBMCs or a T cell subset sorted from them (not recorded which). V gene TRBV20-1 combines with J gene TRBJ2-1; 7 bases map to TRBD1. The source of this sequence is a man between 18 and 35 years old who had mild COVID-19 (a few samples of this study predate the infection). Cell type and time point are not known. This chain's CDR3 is CSATPGRDSNYNEQFF. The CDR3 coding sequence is TGCAGTGCTACTCCCGGTAGGGACAGCAACTACAATGAGCAGTTCTTC.